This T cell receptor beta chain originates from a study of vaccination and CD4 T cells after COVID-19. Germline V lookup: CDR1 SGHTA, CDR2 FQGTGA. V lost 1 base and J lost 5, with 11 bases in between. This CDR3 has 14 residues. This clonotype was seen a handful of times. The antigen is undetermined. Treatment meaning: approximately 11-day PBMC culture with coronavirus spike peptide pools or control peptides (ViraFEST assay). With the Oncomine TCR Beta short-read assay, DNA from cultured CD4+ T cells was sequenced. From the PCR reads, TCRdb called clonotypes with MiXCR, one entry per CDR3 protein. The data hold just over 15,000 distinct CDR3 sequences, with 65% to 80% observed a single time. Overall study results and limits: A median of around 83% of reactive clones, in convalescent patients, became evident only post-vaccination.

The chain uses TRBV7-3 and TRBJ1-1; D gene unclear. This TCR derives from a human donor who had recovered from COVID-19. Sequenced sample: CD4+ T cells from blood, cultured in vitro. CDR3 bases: TGTGCCAGCAGCTTAAGAGGGCTGGGGACTGAAGCTTTCTTT. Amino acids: CASSLRGLGTEAFF. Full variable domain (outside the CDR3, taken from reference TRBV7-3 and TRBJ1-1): GAGVSQTPSNKVTEKGKYVELRCDPISGHTALYWYRQSLGQGPEFLIYFQGTGAADDSGLPNDRFFAVRPEGSVSTLKIQRTERGDSAVYLCASSLRGLGTEAFFGQGTRLTVV.